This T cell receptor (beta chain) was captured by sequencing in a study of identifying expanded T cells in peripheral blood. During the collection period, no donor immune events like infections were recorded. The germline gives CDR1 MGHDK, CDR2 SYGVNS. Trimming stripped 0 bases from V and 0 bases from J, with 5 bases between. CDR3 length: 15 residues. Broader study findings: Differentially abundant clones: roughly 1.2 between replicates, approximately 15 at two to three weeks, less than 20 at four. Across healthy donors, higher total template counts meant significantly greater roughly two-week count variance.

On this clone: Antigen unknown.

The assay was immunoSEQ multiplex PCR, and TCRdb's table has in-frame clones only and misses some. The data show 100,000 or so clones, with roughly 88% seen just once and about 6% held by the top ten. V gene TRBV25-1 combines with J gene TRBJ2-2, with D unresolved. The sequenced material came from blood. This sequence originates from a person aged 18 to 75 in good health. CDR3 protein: CASSEYRSNTGELFF. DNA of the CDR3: TGTGCCAGCAGTGAATATAGGTCGAACACCGGGGAGCTGTTTTTT.